A selection of T cell receptor beta chains follows, all from one sample in a study of T cell repertoires in cytomegalovirus infection. TCRdb reanalysed the reads using MiXCR and keeps one entry per CDR3 protein. The data contain around 350,000 distinct CDR3 sequences, around 18% of them singletons. Sequencing was done on a sample of PBMCs. These receptors were obtained from a human donor in good health (CMV status not recorded). Some clones in this sample may be carry-over from other donors' samples. The CDR3 runs from the conserved cysteine through the conserved F or W. The order of the fields is V gene, CDR3 length, clone size, J gene, D gene, CDR3 protein, CDR3 DNA. A D gene is named only where the DNA matches it firmly. Not every row has a clone size; where given, it reads once, few, many or a size class.

>TRBV12-3/TRBV12-4|15|many|TRBJ2-7|TRBD2
CASSPTGTIVYEQYF
TGTGCCAGCAGTCCCACCGGGACTATCGTCTACGAGCAGTACTTC
>TRBV10-3|13|.|TRBJ2-5|.
CAISDRLKETQYF
TGTGCCATCAGCGACAGGTTAAAAGAGACCCAGTACTTC
>TRBV20-1|12|once|TRBJ2-3|.
CSVDTRQDTQYF
TGCAGCGTGGACACCCGGCAAGATACGCAGTATTTT
>TRBV12-3/TRBV12-4|16|few|TRBJ2-2|TRBD2
CASSFTSGGAAGELFF
TGTGCCAGCAGTTTCACTAGCGGGGGGGCCGCCGGGGAGCTGTTTTTT
>TRBV11-2|14|few|TRBJ2-5|.
CASRDGGGPETQYF
TGTGCCAGCAGGGATGGCGGGGGCCCAGAGACCCAGTACTTC
>TRBV6-5|12|.|TRBJ1-2|TRBD1
CASSLRGDRYTF
TGTGCCAGCAGTCTCAGGGGGGATCGCTACACCTTC
>TRBV2|11|few|TRBJ2-3|.
CASKGRDTQYF
TGTGCCAGCAAAGGGAGAGATACGCAGTATTTT
>TRBV20-1|12|.|TRBJ2-3|.
CSGIAPGDTQYF
TGCAGCGGGATAGCTCCGGGGGATACGCAGTATTTT
>TRBV11-3|13|many|TRBJ2-3|.
CASSQEGTDTQYF
TGTGCCAGCAGTCAAGAAGGCACAGATACGCAGTATTTT
>TRBV28|15|.|TRBJ2-2|TRBD2
CASSTLAGYTGELFF
TGTGCCAGCAGTACCTTAGCGGGGTACACCGGTGAGCTGTTTTTT
>TRBV5-4|18|few|TRBJ1-1|TRBD1
CASSFIQGAVGMNTEAFF
TGTGCCAGCAGCTTTATTCAGGGGGCTGTTGGGATGAACACTGAAGCTTTCTTT
>TRBV10-3|15|.|TRBJ2-3|.
CAISPRGAQADTQYF
TGTGCCATCAGTCCCCGGGGGGCCCAGGCAGATACGCAGTATTTT
>TRBV7-8|14|.|TRBJ2-3|TRBD2
CASSKLARKDTHYF
TGTGCCAGCAGCAAACTAGCGAGAAAAGATACGCATTATTTT
>TRBV12-3/TRBV12-4|14|many|TRBJ1-6|TRBD1
CASSLSAGGASLHF
TGTGCCAGCAGTTTATCGGCAGGGGGCGCATCCCTCCACTTT
>TRBV7-8|14|.|TRBJ1-1|TRBD1
CASSLGRGSTEAFF
TGTGCCAGCAGCTTAGGCAGGGGGAGCACTGAAGCTTTCTTT
>TRBV5-1|14|.|TRBJ2-3|.
CASSLGILPDTQYF
TGCGCCAGCAGCTTGGGGATCCTTCCAGATACGCAGTATTTT
>TRBV29-1|12|.|TRBJ2-7|.
CSGGLSSYEQYF
TGCAGCGGCGGACTGAGCTCCTACGAGCAGTACTTC
>TRBV7-8|16|.|TRBJ2-1|TRBD2
CASSLYLLAGESEQFF
TGTGCCAGCAGCTTATATCTACTAGCGGGGGAAAGTGAGCAGTTCTTC
>TRBV7-2|16|few|TRBJ1-5|.
CASSLWGGRGNQPQHF
TGTGCCAGCAGCTTATGGGGGGGAAGGGGGAATCAGCCCCAGCATTTT
>TRBV4-1|14|.|TRBJ2-7|.
CASSRRNIQGEQYF
TGCGCCAGCAGTAGGAGGAACATTCAGGGCGAGCAGTACTTC
>TRBV12-3/TRBV12-4|14|.|TRBJ1-1|.
CASSLGRPNTEAFF
TGTGCCAGCAGTTTAGGACGGCCGAACACTGAAGCTTTCTTT
>TRBV7-2|15|many|TRBJ2-5|TRBD2
CASSRTSGTQETQYF
TGTGCCAGCAGCCGGACTAGCGGAACCCAAGAGACCCAGTACTTC
>TRBV6-1|16|.|TRBJ1-3|TRBD1
CASSPRLRGLGNTIYF
TGTGCCAGCAGTCCTAGACTCAGGGGGCTTGGAAACACCATATATTTT
>TRBV10-3|15|.|TRBJ1-1|.
CAISDQGSLNTEAFF
TGTGCCATCAGTGACCAGGGGTCCCTGAACACTGAAGCTTTCTTT
>TRBV28|13|few|TRBJ1-2|TRBD1
CASRLQGDYGYTF
TGTGCCAGCAGGTTACAGGGGGATTATGGCTACACCTTC
>TRBV2|12|.|TRBJ1-3|.
CASCIGLNTIYF
TGTGCCAGCTGTATCGGACTAAACACCATATATTTT
>TRBV20-1|12|.|TRBJ2-3|.
CSASSPSDTQYF
TGCAGTGCTAGCTCACCCTCGGATACGCAGTATTTT
>TRBV7-6|13|.|TRBJ2-3|.
CASSLHEPDTQYF
TGTGCCAGCAGCTTACACGAGCCAGATACGCAGTATTTT
>TRBV5-3|15|.|TRBJ2-1|TRBD2
CASSFGGGGYNEQFF
TGTGCCAGCAGCTTTGGTGGCGGGGGGTACAATGAGCAGTTCTTC
>TRBV6-6|13|.|TRBJ2-4|TRBD2
CASRRGGGNIQYF
TGTGCCAGCAGGCGGGGGGGGGGGAACATTCAGTACTTC
>TRBV7-4|14|many|TRBJ2-3|.
CASDERKDTDTQYF
TGTGCCAGCGACGAGCGGAAAGACACAGATACGCAGTATTTT
>TRBV12-5|14|many|TRBJ1-1|.
CASGLEGPDTEAFF
TGTGCTAGTGGTTTGGAGGGGCCGGACACTGAAGCTTTCTTT
>TRBV11-2|14|few|TRBJ2-5|.
CASSFWGAGETQYF
TGTGCCAGCAGCTTTTGGGGTGCAGGAGAGACCCAGTACTTC